Presented here are 26 T cell receptor beta chains from one specimen sequenced in a study of T-cell memory formation after mild COVID-19. TCRdb re-derived calls from the 5' RACE reads in MiXCR, one entry per CDR3 protein. Of just over 150,000 distinct CDR3 sequences in the sample, 25% to 40% are singletons; the top ten hold around 12%. Sequencing input: PBMCs or a T cell subset sorted from them (not recorded which). The receptors were gathered from an adult woman who had mild COVID-19 (a few samples of this study predate the infection). Cell type and time point are not known.

The V gene is TRBV5-5, the J gene TRBJ1-1; D gene uncertain. Germline values: CDR1 SGHKS, CDR2 YYEKEE (reference sequence). The CDR3 spans 14 residues. The ends were cut back, 4 bases at V and 7 bases at J, with 17 bases in the middle. CDR3 DNA: TGTGCCAGCAGCCCCCGCGCGGACTGGAGTGAAGCTTTCTTT. This encodes CASSPRADWSEAFF.

The V call is TRBV6-1, the J call TRBJ1-5, with D unresolved. The CDR3 has 12 residues. Between the trimmed V and J ends, which lost 5 bases and 11 bases, there was a span of 13 bases. CDR1 and CDR2 from the germline V gene are MNHNS and SASEGT. The CDR3 coding sequence is TGTGCCAGCAGTCCCGGACGGTTGGCCCAGCATTTT. It yields the protein CASSPGRLAQHF.

The chain carries TRBV18 and TRBJ1-2, with TRBD1 matching 8 bases. V was pared by 4 bases and J by 8 bases, with 9 bases of the junction left unmatched. This CDR3 is built from 14 residues. Germline-derived CDR1 and CDR2 are KGHSH and LQKENI. CDR3 bases: TGTGCCAGCTCACTGGGACAGGATAATAGGGGCTACACCTTC. Protein sequence: CASSLGQDNRGYTF.

This clonotype was recorded many times. The V and J genes are TRBV5-1 and TRBJ1-1, with D tentatively TRBD1 (6 bases). Germline-derived CDR1 and CDR2 are SGHRS and YFSETQ. Trimming removed 5 bases at V and 3 bases at J, with 17 bases between. This CDR3 is built from 15 residues. The DNA for the CDR3 is TGCGCCAGCAGACGAATGGGGGGCGCGGACACTGAAGCTTTCTTT. Residues: CASRRMGGADTEAFF.

The chain employs TRBV18 and TRBJ2-7; D gene ambiguous. This CDR3 contains 12 residues. Per the germline V gene, CDR1 is KGHSH and CDR2 is LQKENI. Trimming removed 2 bases from V and 1 base from J, with 3 bases in between. The CDR3 DNA reads as TGTGCCAGCTCACCAGAGTCCTACGAGCAGTACTTC. Translating gives CASSPESYEQYF.

V gene TRBV6-2 or TRBV6-3 combines with J gene TRBJ2-5, with D unresolved. This CDR3 has 13 amino acids. Germline V gene lookup returns CDR1 MNHEY and CDR2 SVGEGT. Trimming cost V 6 bases and J 4 bases, with 12 bases left between them. The CDR3 sequence: CASRPGTRETQYF. For the CDR3, the DNA is TGTGCCAGCAGACCGGGCACCAGAGAGACCCAGTACTTC.

The chain has TRBV18 and TRBJ1-5; D is possibly TRBD1 (6 bases). This CDR3 contains 14 residues. The V gene lost 3 bases and the J gene lost 5 bases, with 11 bases spanning the gap. Germline values: CDR1 KGHSH, CDR2 LQKENI. The CDR3 spells CASSPGAGDQPQHF. CDR3 nucleotides: TGTGCCAGCTCACCGGGCGCAGGGGATCAGCCCCAGCATTTT.

The chain uses TRBV7-2 and TRBJ2-7; 12 bases align to TRBD1. The CDR3 is made up of 15 amino acids. The junction had 4 bases not matched to a gene; V was cut back by 5 bases and J by 2 bases. Germline values: CDR1 SGHTA, CDR2 FQGNSA. The CDR3 DNA reads TGTGCCAGCAGCCTACGGGACAGGGGGCCCTACGAGCAGTACTTC. Protein sequence: CASSLRDRGPYEQYF.

The J gene is TRBJ2-7, the V gene TRBV6-5, with 14 positions matching TRBD2. The CDR3 spans 16 residues. CDR1 and CDR2 (germline): MNHEY, SVGAGI. Trimming at V came to 6 bases and at J to 2 bases, leaving 6 bases not matched to a gene. The CDR3 bases are TGTGCCAGCAGGGAGGGACTAGCGGGAGCCGCCTACGAGCAGTACTTC. Translating gives CASREGLAGAAYEQYF.

In its sample, this clonotype was seen a few times. The rearrangement joins TRBV7-2 to TRBJ2-1; 8 nucleotides align to TRBD2. This CDR3 contains 15 residues. With V trimmed by 5 bases and J by 6 bases, 9 bases remained unmatched. Germline V gene sequence: CDR1 SGHTA, CDR2 FQGNSA. The CDR3 protein is CASSMGLVGGNEQFF. The CDR3 bases are TGTGCCAGCAGCATGGGACTAGTTGGGGGCAATGAGCAGTTCTTC.

The genes are TRBV27 and TRBJ2-7; D might be TRBD1 or TRBD2, each matching 5 bases. From germline, CDR1 is MNHEY and CDR2 SMNVEV (reference sequence). CDR3 size: 13 residues. V was clipped by 3 bases and J by 3 bases, with 9 bases between them. CDR3 amino acids: CASSLGENYEQYF. The CDR3 DNA reads TGTGCCAGCAGTTTGGGGGAAAACTACGAGCAGTACTTC.

This clonotype was found a few times. The gene calls are TRBV5-5 and TRBJ2-1; 8 bases line up with TRBD2. V shed 2 bases, J shed 7 bases, and the junction held 2 bases outside the gene matches. The CDR3 length is 13 residues. CDR1 is SGHKS, CDR2 YYEKEE, per germline (reference sequence). DNA of the CDR3: TGTGCCAGCAGCTTAAGCGGGAGAAATGAGCAGTTCTTC. Translating it yields CASSLSGRNEQFF.

The rearrangement joins TRBV7-6 to TRBJ2-3; TRBD2 matches 11 bases. From germline, CDR1 is SGHVS and CDR2 FNYEAQ. The V segment lost 5 bases and the J segment 4 bases; nucleotides outside the gene matches: 5. The CDR3 contains 15 residues. CDR3 sequence: CASSPGLAASDTQYF. The DNA for the CDR3 is TGTGCCAGCAGCCCGGGACTAGCGGCTTCAGATACGCAGTATTTT.

The chain links TRBV10-3 to TRBJ2-5; 11 bases fit TRBD2. The CDR3 contains 17 residues. V lost 3 bases to trimming and J lost 3 bases; unmatched junction nucleotides: 9. From germline, CDR1 is ENHRY and CDR2 SYGVKD. DNA for the CDR3: TGTGCCATCAGTGAAGCTAAACTAGCGGGAGAGAAAGAGACCCAGTACTTC. This gives the protein CAISEAKLAGEKETQYF.

This clonotype has more than one count but fewer than ten. The chain recombines TRBV2 with TRBJ2-6; TRBD2 matches at 12 bases. The CDR3 loop spans 16 amino acids. In germline, CDR1 is SNHLY, CDR2 FYNNEI. The junction had 2 bases not matched to a gene; V was cut back by 4 bases and J by 4 bases. The CDR3: CASSGLAGVGANVLTF. The CDR3 DNA follows: TGTGCCAGCAGTGGACTAGCGGGGGTAGGGGCCAACGTCCTGACTTTC.

This clonotype was seen a handful of times. The chain links TRBV2 to TRBJ2-1; D is unclear. Germline V lookup: CDR1 SNHLY, CDR2 FYNNEI. The CDR3 extends over 13 amino acids. V was trimmed by 2 bases and J by 15 bases, leaving 17 bases between them. The CDR3 sequence: CASSERTVVSSFF. The CDR3, as DNA: TGTGCCAGCAGTGAAAGAACGGTGGTATCTTCGTTCTTC.

The chain is built from TRBV27 and TRBJ2-3, with 8 nucleotides matching TRBD2. Germline-derived CDR1 and CDR2 are MNHEY and SMNVEV (reference sequence). Trimming took 5 bases from V and 4 from J; bases not matched to a gene: 8. This CDR3 spans 15 amino acids. CDR3 in amino acids: CASSQSGGFSDTQYF. The CDR3 DNA sequence: TGTGCCAGCAGTCAAAGCGGGGGATTTTCAGATACGCAGTATTTT.

The V gene is TRBV20-1, the J gene TRBJ2-3, with D possibly being TRBD2 (6 bases). The CDR3 has 17 residues. V lost 0 bases and J lost 3, with 19 bases in between. The germline gives CDR1 DFQATT, CDR2 SNEGSKA (reference sequence). The CDR3 nucleotides are TGCAGTGCTAGAGATTACTTCCTGGGACTGAATACAGATACGCAGTATTTT. Protein sequence: CSARDYFLGLNTDTQYF.

V usage is TRBV5-1 and J usage is TRBJ2-2; 7 positions agree with TRBD1. J lost 1 base, V lost 4 bases, and 4 bases had no gene match. The CDR3 runs 15 residues. Looked up from germline, CDR1 is SGHRS and CDR2 is YFSETQ. The CDR3 loop reads CASSPGQMNTGELFF. CDR3 nucleotides: TGCGCCAGCAGCCCGGGACAGATGAACACCGGGGAGCTGTTTTTT. Supplemented by reference TRBV5-1 and TRBJ2-2, the full variable domain reads KAGVTQTPRYLIKTRGQQVTLSCSPISGHRSVSWYQQTPGQGLQFLFEYFSETQRNKGNFPGRFSGRQFSNSRSEMNVSTLELGDSALYLCASSPGQMNTGELFFGEGSRLTVL.

V and J are TRBV7-9 and TRBJ2-3, with unresolved D. V was shortened by 8 bases and J by 2 bases, with 20 bases between the two germline ends. The CDR3 loop spans 16 amino acids. Germline V lookup: CDR1 SEHNR, CDR2 FQNEAQ (reference sequence). CDR3 residues: CASLNPRPSDTDTQYF. The CDR3 DNA reads TGTGCCAGCCTAAACCCCCGACCGAGCGACACAGATACGCAGTATTTT.

This clonotype was seen only a few times. V usage is TRBV2 and J usage is TRBJ1-1; D is perhaps TRBD1 (6 bases). Between the trimmed V and J ends, which lost 4 bases and 7 bases, there was a span of 13 bases. CDR3 size: 13 residues. Germline V gene lookup returns CDR1 SNHLY and CDR2 FYNNEI. The CDR3, as DNA: TGTGCCAGCAGTGGAAGCCGGGGGCTTGAAGCTTTCTTT. This encodes CASSGSRGLEAFF.

The chain combines TRBV7-9 with TRBJ2-3; D remains unclear. Germline assignment: CDR1 SEHNR and CDR2 FQNEAQ (reference sequence). CDR3 length equals 13 residues. V gave up 4 bases and J gave up 7 bases, with 12 bases separating them. CDR3 protein: CASSSGSWNTQYF. In DNA form, the CDR3 reads TGTGCCAGCAGCTCCGGGTCCTGGAATACGCAGTATTTT.

Only a few counts were recorded for this clonotype. The chain is built from TRBV18 and TRBJ2-1; 8 bases fit TRBD2. Germline-derived CDR1 and CDR2 are KGHSH and LQKENI. The CDR3 spans 16 residues. Losses at the gene ends were 3 bases for V and 0 bases for J; bases not matched to a gene: 4. CDR3: CASSPGAGASYNEQFF. CDR3 sequence (DNA): TGTGCCAGCTCACCCGGAGCGGGAGCCTCCTACAATGAGCAGTTCTTC.

V gene TRBV12-3 or TRBV12-4 combines with J gene TRBJ2-7, with 13 bases fitting TRBD2. Trimming at V came to 6 bases and at J to 2 bases, leaving 4 bases not matched to a gene. There are 15 residues in the CDR3. The CDR3 sequence is CASSPGLAGAYEQYF. The CDR3, as DNA: TGTGCCAGCAGCCCCGGACTAGCGGGGGCCTACGAGCAGTACTTC.

V and J are TRBV20-1 and TRBJ2-7, with TRBD2 as a possible D gene (6 bases). Germline CDR1 is DFQATT and CDR2 is SNEGSKA (reference sequence). Trimming shortened V by 2 bases and J by 3 bases, and 14 bases separated the two germline ends. CDR3 length: 14 amino acids. CDR3 coding DNA: TGCAGTGCTAGATTGGGGGGAGATGGCTACGAGCAGTACTTC. Protein: CSARLGGDGYEQYF.

The chain couples TRBV29-1 to TRBJ2-1, with D unresolved. The CDR3 has 13 residues. The germline V and J ends were trimmed by 8 bases and 4 bases, with 15 bases remaining between them. Per germline, CDR1 SQVTM and CDR2 ANQGSEA. CDR3 amino acids: CSLQPGPYNEQFF. The DNA for the CDR3 is TGCAGCCTTCAACCGGGTCCTTACAATGAGCAGTTCTTC.